Each of the 5 T cell receptor beta chains below was sequenced from the same sample in a study of patients and donors after allogeneic stem cell transplantation. TCRdb re-called the RT-PCR reads through MiXCR, storing one row per CDR3 protein. The table lists about 2,200 distinct CDR3 sequences, less than 40% of them singletons. The sequenced sample was blood, either unsorted or a sorted T cell fraction (not recorded which). The source of these receptors is a human donor who was either an allogeneic HSCT recipient or a stem cell or donor lymphocyte infusion donor (not recorded which). It is not recorded whose cells these are; they may come from a transplant donor.

The chain combines TRBV29-1 with TRBJ1-1, with D maybe TRBD1 (5 bases). CDR1 is SQVTM, CDR2 ANQGSEA, per germline. The CDR3 extends over 12 amino acids. V gave up 4 bases and J gave up 7 bases, with 13 bases separating them. CDR3 in amino acids: CSVGGMGLEAFF. Here the CDR3 DNA reads TGCAGCGTTGGAGGAATGGGACTTGAAGCTTTCTTT.

This sequence joins TRBV6-1 and TRBJ1-1; a weak D match, TRBD1 (6 bases). This CDR3 has 16 residues. Germline V CDR1 and CDR2: MNHNS, SASEGT. The V end was cut by 6 bases, the J end by 1 base, with 18 bases between. CDR3 loop: CASSSRGGNSNTEAFF. The DNA of the CDR3 is TGTGCCAGCAGCAGCAGGGGTGGTAACTCGAACACTGAAGCTTTCTTT.

J is TRBJ1-2 and V is TRBV2; 7 bases fit TRBD1. J lost 8 bases, V lost 5 bases, and 14 bases had no gene match. This CDR3 region has 15 residues. Germline V lookup: CDR1 SNHLY, CDR2 FYNNEI. The CDR3 spells CASSNRDSAPFGYTF. For the CDR3, the DNA is TGTGCCAGCAGTAACCGGGACAGCGCTCCCTTCGGCTACACCTTC.

This clonotype rates as large. The gene calls are TRBV3-1 and TRBJ2-7, with D perhaps TRBD1 (6 bases). From germline, CDR1 is LGHDT and CDR2 YNNKEL (reference sequence). Trimming cost V 1 base and J 4 bases, with 11 bases left between them. This CDR3 is 14 amino acids long. CDR3 protein: CASSQGQGLYEQYF. CDR3 coding DNA: TGTGCCAGCAGCCAAGGGCAGGGGCTTTACGAGCAGTACTTC.

For the CDR3, the DNA is TGTGCCAGCAGCTTGACGACAGGGAATACTGAAGCTTTCTTT. It translates to CASSLTTGNTEAFF. This chain joins TRBV11-2 and TRBJ1-1; 7 bases match TRBD1. J was trimmed by 5 bases and V by 3 bases; bases with no gene match: 6. Germline CDR1 SGHAT, CDR2 FQNNGV. The CDR3 totals 14 residues.